This T cell receptor beta chain was recorded in a study of Ad26.COV2.S vaccination and SARS-CoV-2 variants. Whole-study context: Among those in the COV1001 Ad26.COV2.S trial arm was the donor.

Germline CDR1 is LGHNA and CDR2 is YSLEER. There are 14 residues in the CDR3. V lost 4 bases, J lost 7 bases, and 9 bases stayed unmatched. Study-level points and caveats: After vaccination, substantial breadth of spike-specific CD8+ and CD4+ responses was reported.

The protocol was immunoSEQ multiplex PCR, while the TCRdb copy is restricted to in-frame clones and leaves out a portion. This table has 350,000 to 450,000 clones, about 83% appearing once. Concerning this clone: Its antigen remains unidentified.

Sample treatment: around 19 received Ad26.COV2.S at low or high dose, single or two shots; a few received placebo; per-sample allocation not given. Sampling took place 63 days after the first vaccine or placebo injection. A Boston donor was an adult aged 18-55 years. An Ad26 vector expressing Wuhan-strain SARS-CoV-2 spike constituted the vaccine. Material: peripheral blood, obtained in a trial of Ad26.COV2.S vaccine versus placebo. This clonotype originated in a person between 18 and 60 years old who received the Ad26.COV2.S COVID-19 vaccine or a placebo. The J gene is TRBJ2-7, the V gene TRBV4-3; 8 bases match TRBD1. CDR3 sequence: CASSPPGRTGEQYF. Written as DNA, the CDR3 is TGCGCCAGCAGCCCGCCGGGCCGGACAGGGGAGCAGTACTTC.